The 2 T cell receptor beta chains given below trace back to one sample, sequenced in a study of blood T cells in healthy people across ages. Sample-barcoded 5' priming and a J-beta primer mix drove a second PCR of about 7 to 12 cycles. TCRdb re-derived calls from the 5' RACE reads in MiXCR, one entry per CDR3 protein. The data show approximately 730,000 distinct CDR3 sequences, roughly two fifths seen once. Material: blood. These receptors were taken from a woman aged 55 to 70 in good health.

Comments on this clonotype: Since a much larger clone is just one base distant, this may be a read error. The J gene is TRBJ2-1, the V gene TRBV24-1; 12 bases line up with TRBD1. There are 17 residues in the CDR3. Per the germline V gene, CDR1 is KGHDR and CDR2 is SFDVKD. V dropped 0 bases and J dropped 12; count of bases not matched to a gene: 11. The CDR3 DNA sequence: TGTGCCACCAGTGATTTGGACCCGGGACAGGGGGCCAGTGGGCAGTTCTTC. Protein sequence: CATSDLDPGQGASGQFF.

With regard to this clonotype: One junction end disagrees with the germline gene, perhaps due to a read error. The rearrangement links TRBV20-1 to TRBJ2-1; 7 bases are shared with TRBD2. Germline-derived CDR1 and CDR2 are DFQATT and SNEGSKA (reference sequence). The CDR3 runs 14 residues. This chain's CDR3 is CSTRAGGGYNEQFF. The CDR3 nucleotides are TGCAGTACTAGAGCTGGGGGGGGATACAATGAGCAGTTCTTC.